This T cell receptor (beta chain) originates from a study of cytomegalovirus exposure and HLA in healthy donors (dated by TCRdb to the late 2010s). Describing the broader study: An earlier analysis of about 560 of the donors reported 276 Gb of sequence data and 95 million to 140 million unique TCR beta sequences obtained from about 180 million T cells. Roughly 300 gigabases of sequencing data and 70 million to 95 million unique TCR sequences made up an early release that covered several hundred HLA-typed donors. Among the roughly 400 genotyped donors, approximately 81% belonged to the genetic ancestry cluster associated with self-reported Caucasian donors. The study was designed to test whether signatures of past pathogen exposure could be identified by cataloging public T cell receptors. Using immunosequencing, the study profiled T cell repertoires from about 610 subjects and related those repertoires to cytomegalovirus serostatus. Besides the first cohort of approximately 710 subjects, a separate validation cohort made up of roughly 130 different subjects was used. To predict cytomegalovirus infection status, the study brought together high-throughput TCR immunosequencing, statistical association of individual TCRs with disease status, and machine learning. A later analysis re-analyzed previously published TCR beta repertoires from about 600 donors and added high-resolution HLA genotyping to study TCR occurrence patterns. The later analysis used no new phenotypic data to find candidate immune exposures, relying instead on TCR beta sequences and their occurrence across donors. To decide whether each TCR beta V gene segment behaved as functional or pseudogenic, an earlier analysis of some 600 of the donors relied on high-throughput TCR beta sequencing. Donor age, sex, ethnicity and CMV serostatus were compiled alongside the repertoire data. Genome-wide SNP genotypes for about three fifths of the 666 donors were used in a later genetic analysis, which treated that subset as a discovery cohort. All discovery cohort repertoires had been generated on a single sequencing platform. HLA typing covered class I and class II loci at four-digit resolution. The number of donors typed differed by locus, with roughly 620-630 for A, B, C, DRB1 and DQB1, 522 for DQA1, approximately 570 for DPA1, and some 440 for DPB1. A few DR-DQ haplotypes were treated as single units for association and clustering because of strong linkage in the cohort. Across some 400 genotyped donors of the cohort, an average of roughly 200,000 unique TCR beta nucleotide sequences per donor were sequenced, and roughly 18% of those sequences were non-productive. Overall study results and their limits: The sequencing pipeline was judged likely to have produced a cluster of highly shared sequence variants as a technical artifact. Because HLA typing was missing for some donors at each locus, association tests included only the typed subset. In the study, approximately 160 TCR beta chains were listed as associated with cytomegalovirus. A few of the identified cytomegalovirus-associated TCR beta chains were confirmed in vitro to be specific for cytomegalovirus antigens. Strong co-occurrence of HLA alleles, especially DR and DQ, made assigning TCR associations to individual alleles difficult. In an earlier analysis of 587 of the donors, most TCR beta V segments were observed in productive rearrangements about 90% or about 30% of the time, broadly matching IMGT annotations. The 87-base-pair reads could not distinguish some IMGT-functional V segments, including TRBV6-2 and TRBV6-3, so those segments were excluded. Fewer than 20 rarely observed V segments, including chromosome 9 orphons, were excluded from the earlier analysis of almost 600 of the donors because counts were too low. A later analysis found that most CMV-associated TCR beta chains appeared HLA-restricted, with HLA associations seemingly driven largely by CMV exposure. A later genetic analysis reported fewer N-insertions in productive TCRs among donors in an Asian-associated ancestry cluster than the approximately 670-donor mean. In a later analysis, around 17,000 TCR beta sequences were associated with specific HLA alleles at a false discovery rate of 0.05. Across donors, most TCR sequences were observed very rarely, whereas some public TCRs were present in many individuals. In a later analysis, HLA-associated TCR beta chains were found to be more clonally expanded and to have lower generation probabilities than equally common non-associated chains. Linkage disequilibrium might explain the correlated functional status among segregating V segments, but an unknown experimental factor could not be ruled out. Presence/absence analyses assumed roughly uniform sequencing depth across donors, an assumption that may not hold. Immune exposure information for the cohort was limited to CMV serostatus. According to the authors, the approach could potentially be generalized to other disease states and immunological phenotypes. A later analysis reported that several top co-occurrence clusters appeared linked to parvovirus B19, influenza, CMV and Epstein-Barr virus. In a later analysis, the rate of TCR association differed among HLA loci, with DRB1 alleles having the most associated TCRs and HLA-C alleles having the fewest. V-gene and J-gene trimming of TCR beta chains was associated with a missense DCLRE1C variant in a later genetic analysis, and the association was replicated in an independent cohort. Cytomegalovirus status was reported to be diagnosed by the classifier with high specificity and sensitivity in both the original and validation cohorts. A further reported finding was that TCR beta sequences accurately predicted the HLA-A and HLA-B alleles for most subjects in the first cohort. Only TCR beta chains were sequenced in this cohort, and the absence of alpha or paired-chain data limited detectable features.

Receptor libraries were prepared by the immunoSEQ multiplex PCR assay. For the multiplex PCR, a mixture combining 60 forward primers for TCR Vbeta segments and 13 reverse primers for TCR Jbeta segments was used. The CDR3 region of rearranged TCR beta genes was amplified from genomic DNA with a multiplex PCR assay. On the Illumina HiSeq System, the amplified TCR beta libraries were sequenced as 87-base-pair reads. Per the source publication's procedure: In a later analysis, roughly 80 million unique TCR beta chains were counted across the approximately 640 repertoires, and roughly 10 million of these chains were shared by at least two donors. Raw reads were error-corrected and collapsed into unique sequences with a nearest-neighbor algorithm that merged closely related sequences to remove PCR and sequencing errors. V, D and J gene segments were assigned by aligning CDR3 sequences to IMGT reference sequences. For a sequence to be retained, a match of at least six nucleotides was required to both a V gene segment and a J gene segment. A rearrangement was called productive if the CDR3 had no stop codons and remained in frame with V and J, and every other rearrangement was called non-productive. CDR3 was defined according to IMGT convention as the region running from the second conserved V-encoded cysteine to the conserved J-encoded phenylalanine. Sequences without an unambiguous match to a single V gene segment were excluded from the earlier analysis of several hundred of the donors. An earlier analysis of some 500 of the donors classified V segments as functional when productive rearrangements were above 56.7% and as segregating when the standard deviation between donors was above 5%. A statistical classification framework was developed to diagnose cytomegalovirus status using the catalog of TCR beta chain sequences. In a later analysis, V and J genes were assigned by comparing TCR nucleotide sequences against IMGT/GENE-DB human TR gene sequences. In a later analysis, CDR3 sequences and most-parsimonious VDJ recombination scenarios were assigned using the TCRdist pipeline. In a later analysis, every TCR beta chain was defined by the combination of its CDR3 amino acid sequence and its V-gene family, and reads without a unique V-gene family were dropped. As a way to deal with suspected cross-contamination and a sequencing artifact, a later analysis dropped more than 500 nucleotide sequences that were highly shared and had low generation probability. A later analysis calculated a clonal expansion index for each public chain from normalized within-repertoire ranks of inferred template counts. Generation probabilities in a later analysis came from a VDJ recombination model fitted to out-of-frame rearrangements, and those results were checked against IGoR. Hypergeometric tests were used in a later analysis to score TCR-TCR, TCR-HLA and TCR-CMV co-occurrence, with a repertoire-size bias correction applied to the TCR pairs. To estimate false discovery rates, a later analysis permuted the HLA or CMV assignments 20 times. In a later analysis, co-occurring TCRs were grouped using DBSCAN, with TCRdist sequence similarity added in when clustering inside HLA-allele-positive subsets. Co-occurrence clustering excluded repertoires with fewer than 30,000 or more than 120,000 public chains, plus five with anomalous nucleotide sharing. Here the immuneACCESS table is served through TCRdb, limited to in-frame sequences with V and J called. Missing clones are a known gap in these copies; in checked studies unresolved V genes cover under half, and the rest lacks a known reason. D and trimming come from the DNA, and the V and J calls and clone size come from that table. For this sample there are more than 110,000 clones; around 86% appear just once. In total, the top ten clones hold 1.2% of the sample.

From the cysteine through the phenylalanine, the CDR3 covers 15 amino acids. Only the CDR3 portion is preserved as DNA: 45 bases, with reading frame beginning at the first base. Cut back by 4 bases and 5 bases, the V and J ends lie 14 bases apart. CDR1 and CDR2 were assigned from the germline V gene as SNHLY and FYNNEI. Turning to this clone: This clone's antigen is unknown. Within one base of it there is no much larger clone, and no base qualities were kept.

The cohort consisted of some 670 healthy bone marrow donors. At the time of sampling, all cohort members were nominally healthy, though unrecorded immune exposures were likely present. The donor tested CMV seronegative and was one of the 352 seronegative cohort members. Every donor gave a peripheral blood sample, and the peripheral blood mononuclear cells from that sample were used for TCR beta sequencing. The Qiagen DNeasy Blood Extraction Kit was used to extract genomic DNA from the blood cell samples. This sequence originates from a female donor in good health and CMV-seronegative. The sample was PBMCs. Recombination linked TRBV2 to TRBJ2-2; TRBD2 could be the D gene, as 6 bases match. CDR3 reads: CASSGRVGGTGELFF. The base sequence is TGTGCCAGCAGTGGGAGGGTAGGAGGGACCGGGGAGCTGTTTTTT. With all but the CDR3 taken from the reference TRBV2 and TRBJ2-2 genes, the full variable domain is: EPEVTQTPSHQVTQMGQEVILRCVPISNHLYFYWYRQILGQKVEFLVSFYNNEISEKSEIFDDQFSVERPDGSNFTLKIRSTKLEDSAMYFCASSGRVGGTGELFFGEGSRLTVL.